The T cell receptor (beta chain) under discussion was sequenced for a study of T cell responses to AZD1222 COVID-19 vaccine. Study outcomes and limitations: Baseline antibody screening turned up just six seropositive AZD1222 recipients. CD4 TCRs associated with vaccination spanned spike, dominating at 160-218 and 743-854. Donors were largely white British and mainly female; clonal diversity was possibly underestimated.

A word on this clone: Its target is unknown.

Germline V CDR1 and CDR2: MNHEY, SMNVEV (reference sequence). V shed 4 bases and J shed 7 bases, with 23 bases lying between them. The CDR3 is 17 amino acids. Profiled with immunoSEQ multiplex PCR; TCRdb holds only in-frame clones, not every one. This sample yields about 100,000 clones, of which about 87% are seen a single time; 1.8% belongs to the top ten. This specimen was peripheral blood, taken on day 0 of AZD1222 vaccination. J is TRBJ2-1 and V is TRBV27; perhaps TRBD2 as D (6 bases). The sequence derives from an adult in good health. This CDR3 is CASSSGGPGWPGNEQFF. In DNA, the CDR3 is TGTGCCAGCAGTTCAGGAGGGCCGGGGTGGCCCGGTAATGAGCAGTTCTTC.